The 9 T cell receptor beta chains given below trace back to one sample, sequenced in a study of spatial heterogeneity in lung cancer. Each CDR3 protein is one row after TCRdb ran MiXCR on the 5' RACE reads. The profile covers under 150,000 distinct CDR3 sequences, with 10% to 15% appearing a single time and approximately 15% taken by the ten largest. Stated time point: blood at routine non-recurrence follow-up after resection. Without sorting, whole RNA was sequenced from tumor, nontumor lung or frozen PBMC. This specimen consisted of PBMCs, obtained at follow-up. The receptors stem from a male donor with early-stage non-small cell lung cancer.

This clonotype was counted many times. The rearrangement joins TRBV20-1 to TRBJ1-6; possibly TRBD1 for D (5 bases). V shed 6 bases and J shed 6 bases, with 18 bases lying between them. Looked up from germline, CDR1 is DFQATT and CDR2 is SNEGSKA (reference sequence). The CDR3 is 15 amino acids. CDR3 sequence reads: CSAPTAGLRNSPLHF. CDR3 coding DNA: TGCAGTGCGCCGACAGCCGGGCTCCGTAATTCACCCCTCCACTTT.

This clonotype was seen once. It may be a read error: a sequence one base away is much more abundant. The chain carries TRBV6-2 or TRBV6-3 and TRBJ2-7; 7 positions match TRBD1. CDR1 is MNHEY, CDR2 SVGEGT, per germline. This CDR3 is built from 14 residues. The DNA for the CDR3 is TGTGCCAGCACGTGGGGACAGACCTCCTACGTGCAGTACTTC. It codes for CASTWGQTSYVQYF.

This clonotype appeared a few times. V is TRBV27 and J is TRBJ1-5; D is unresolved. The CDR3 sequence is 15 residues long. Deletions cut 6 bases from V and 2 bases from J, with 14 bases between. Germline V CDR1 and CDR2: MNHEY, SMNVEV (reference sequence). The CDR3 coding sequence is TGTGCCAGCAGGCCCGGAGGTATCGGCAATCAGCCCCAGCATTTT. Translated: CASRPGGIGNQPQHF.

V and J are TRBV20-1 and TRBJ1-1, with a possible D match to TRBD1 (5 bases). V lost 6 bases, J lost 4 bases, and 18 bases lay in between. Germline V gene data show CDR1 as DFQATT and CDR2 as SNEGSKA (reference sequence). This CDR3 contains 14 residues. The CDR3 loop reads CSAGHGALTTEAFF. DNA of the CDR3: TGCAGTGCCGGACACGGGGCACTGACCACTGAAGCTTTCTTT.

This clonotype was seen only a few times. The chain has TRBV20-1 and TRBJ1-1, with D hard to call. V gave up 0 bases and J gave up 4 bases, with 9 bases separating them. CDR3 length equals 13 residues. Germline V gene sequence: CDR1 DFQATT, CDR2 SNEGSKA (reference sequence). The CDR3 DNA follows: TGCAGTGCTAGAGACAGTTTCTCCACTGAAGCTTTCTTT. Protein sequence: CSARDSFSTEAFF.

This clonotype was picked up a small number of times. The junction shows a germline mismatch at one end, possibly a read error. The chain is built from TRBV6-2 or TRBV6-3 and TRBJ1-2, with D maybe TRBD1 (5 bases). CDR3 length: 15 amino acids. Germline V gives CDR1 MNHEY, CDR2 SVGEGT. The CDR3: CACSSGTANNYGYTF. DNA of the CDR3: TGTGCCTGCAGCTCCGGGACCGCGAATAACTATGGCTACACCTTC.

This clonotype has just a few counts. The V gene is TRBV24-1, the J gene TRBJ2-1; possible D gene TRBD1, 6 bases. CDR3 length: 16 amino acids. The germline V gene encodes CDR1 KGHDR and CDR2 SFDVKD. Between the trimmed V and J ends, which lost 1 base and 4 bases, there was a span of 13 bases. CDR3 bases: TGTGCCACCAGTGATTTTACAGGGTCCGGTTACAATGAGCAGTTCTTC. It yields the protein CATSDFTGSGYNEQFF.

This clonotype was observed many times. This sequence joins TRBV29-1 and TRBJ1-3, with 9 bases aligning to TRBD1. The germline gives CDR1 SQVTM, CDR2 ANQGSEA. The CDR3 runs 15 residues. After removal of 6 bases from V and 4 bases from J, the junction contained 10 bases not matched to a gene. Written as DNA, the CDR3 is TGCAGCGTGCCCGGGGACAGGGAATACGGAAACACCATATATTTT. It translates to CSVPGDREYGNTIYF.

V gene TRBV18 combines with J gene TRBJ2-2, with unresolved D. V was clipped by 1 base and J by 2 bases, with 11 bases between them. Germline V gene sequence: CDR1 KGHSH, CDR2 LQKENI. The CDR3 loop spans 16 amino acids. CDR3 amino acids: CASSPRQSLNTGELFF. The CDR3 nucleotides are TGTGCCAGCTCACCACGCCAGTCTCTAAACACCGGGGAGCTGTTTTTT.